This T cell receptor (beta chain) came from a study of shared clonotypes between healthy human individuals. Using immunoSEQ multiplex PCR, the repertoire was profiled, and TCRdb retains in-frame clones only, with some absent. The sample shows about 510,000 clones, 75% to 85% of them seen only once. Germline CDR1 and CDR2: LNHDA and SQIVND (reference sequence). V lost 6 bases and J lost 4, with 12 bases in between. The length of the CDR3 is 13 residues. Material for sequencing was PBMCs. This sequence joins TRBV19 and TRBJ2-5; D may be TRBD1 (7 bases). The clonotype was recovered from a woman in her forties in good health. Some clones in this sample may be carry-over from other donors' samples. Here the CDR3 DNA reads TGTGCCAGTAGGCGCGGGACAGTAGAGACCCAGTACTTC. It specifies CASRRGTVETQYF.